This T cell receptor beta chain was sequenced for a study of control samples from healthy donors and cancer patients. TCRdb keeps only in-frame clones here, not all; method: immunoSEQ multiplex PCR. Of some 74,000 clones in the sample, roughly 90% were seen once. The V gene lost 2 bases and the J gene lost 6 bases, with 11 bases spanning the gap. CDR1 SGHRS and CDR2 YFSETQ come from the germline V gene. This CDR3 has 14 residues. This TCR came from a woman aged 50 to 60 in good health. The chain joins TRBV5-1 to TRBJ1-4, with D tentatively TRBD1 (6 bases). Sequencing was performed on blood. The CDR3 protein is CASSFSGGHEKLFF. DNA for the CDR3: TGCGCCAGCAGCTTTTCGGGGGGCCATGAAAAACTGTTTTTT. Variable domain in full (rest from reference TRBV5-1 and TRBJ1-4): KAGVTQTPRYLIKTRGQQVTLSCSPISGHRSVSWYQQTPGQGLQFLFEYFSETQRNKGNFPGRFSGRQFSNSRSEMNVSTLELGDSALYLCASSFSGGHEKLFFGSGTQLSVL.